These 4 T cell receptor beta chains originate from one sample sequenced in a study of identical twins. Each CDR3 protein is one row after TCRdb ran MiXCR on the 5' RACE reads. The sample shows approximately 700,000 distinct CDR3 sequences, 15% to 20% of them seen only once. Another study also made use of these data, one on T cells expressing NK-cell markers.

What was sequenced was PBMCs. These TCRs come from a woman younger than 35 in good health.

This clonotype was picked up a small number of times. This chain joins TRBV5-1 and TRBJ2-5, with D possibly being TRBD1 (5 bases). Germline CDR1 is SGHRS and CDR2 is YFSETQ. CDR3 length: 14 amino acids. Trimming removed 1 base at V and 5 bases at J, with 12 bases between. Written as DNA, the CDR3 is TGCGCCAGCAGCTTGAGCCAGGGCCCCGAGACCCAGTACTTC. Encoded protein: CASSLSQGPETQYF. Based on the CDR3 plus reference TRBV5-1 and TRBJ2-5, the full variable domain is KAGVTQTPRYLIKTRGQQVTLSCSPISGHRSVSWYQQTPGQGLQFLFEYFSETQRNKGNFPGRFSGRQFSNSRSEMNVSTLELGDSALYLCASSLSQGPETQYFGPGTRLLVL.

This clonotype was picked up a small number of times. The chain uses TRBV9 and TRBJ1-1, with TRBD1 matching 12 bases. The CDR3 consists of 15 residues. V lost 3 bases and J lost 7; bases outside the gene matches: 7. Germline CDR1 reads SGDLS; CDR2 reads YYNGEE. This chain's CDR3 is CASSGRDRGHSEAFF. The DNA for the CDR3 is TGTGCCAGCAGCGGACGGGACAGGGGGCATAGTGAAGCTTTCTTT.

The chain uses TRBV5-6 and TRBJ1-6; D gene ambiguous. The length of the CDR3 is 13 residues. Germline-derived CDR1 and CDR2 are SGHDT and YYEEEE. V was pared by 1 base and J by 9 bases, with 8 bases between. The DNA of the CDR3 is TGTGCCAGCAGCTTGTGGCAAAGTTCACCCCTCCACTTT. Its translation is CASSLWQSSPLHF.

The sample holds a few counts of this clonotype. The V and J genes are TRBV7-2 and TRBJ2-1, with TRBD2 identical over 9 bases. The germline V gene has CDR1 SGHTA and CDR2 FQGNSA. The trim removed 6 bases at V and 3 bases at J, leaving 3 bases unmatched. CDR3 length: 14 amino acids. This chain's CDR3 is CASRSGGYYNEQFF. The DNA for the CDR3 is TGTGCCAGCAGGAGCGGGGGGTACTACAATGAGCAGTTCTTC.